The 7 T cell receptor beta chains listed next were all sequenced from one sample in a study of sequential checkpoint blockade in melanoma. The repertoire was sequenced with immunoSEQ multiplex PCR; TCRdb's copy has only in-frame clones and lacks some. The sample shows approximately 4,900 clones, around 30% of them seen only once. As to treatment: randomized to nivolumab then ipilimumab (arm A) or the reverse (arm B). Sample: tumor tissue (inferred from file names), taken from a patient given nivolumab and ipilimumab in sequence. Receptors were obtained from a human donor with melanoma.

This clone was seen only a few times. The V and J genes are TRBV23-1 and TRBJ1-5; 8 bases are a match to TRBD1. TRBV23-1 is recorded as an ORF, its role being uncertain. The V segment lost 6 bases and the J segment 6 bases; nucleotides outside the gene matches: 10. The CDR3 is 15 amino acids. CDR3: CASSPQWTGIQPQHF. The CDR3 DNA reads TGCGCCAGCAGCCCCCAGTGGACAGGGATTCAGCCCCAGCATTTT.

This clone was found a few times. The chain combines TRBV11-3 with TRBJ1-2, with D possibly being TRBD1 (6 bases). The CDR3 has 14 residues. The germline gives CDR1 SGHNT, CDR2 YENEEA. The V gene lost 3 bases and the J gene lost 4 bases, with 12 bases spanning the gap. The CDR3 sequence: CASSLVPGAYGYTF. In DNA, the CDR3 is TGTGCCAGCAGCTTGGTGCCAGGGGCCTATGGCTACACCTTC.

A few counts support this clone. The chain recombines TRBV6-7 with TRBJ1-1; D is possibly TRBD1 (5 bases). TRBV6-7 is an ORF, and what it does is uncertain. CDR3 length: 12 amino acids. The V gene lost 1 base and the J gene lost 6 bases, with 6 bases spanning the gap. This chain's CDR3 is CASSYWGSEAFF. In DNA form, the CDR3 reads TGTGCCAGCAGTTACTGGGGCTCTGAAGCTTTCTTT.

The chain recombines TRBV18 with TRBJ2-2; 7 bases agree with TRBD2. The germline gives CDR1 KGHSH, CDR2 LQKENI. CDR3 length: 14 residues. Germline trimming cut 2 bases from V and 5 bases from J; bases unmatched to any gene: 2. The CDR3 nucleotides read TGTGCCAGCTCACCAGAAGCGGGGACCGGGGAGCTGTTTTTT. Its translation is CASSPEAGTGELFF. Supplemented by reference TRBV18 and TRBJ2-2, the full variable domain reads NAGVMQNPRHLVRRRGQEARLRCSPMKGHSHVYWYRQLPEEGLKFMVYLQKENIIDESGMPKERFSAEFPKEGPSILRIQQVVRGDSAAYFCASSPEAGTGELFFGEGSRLTVL.

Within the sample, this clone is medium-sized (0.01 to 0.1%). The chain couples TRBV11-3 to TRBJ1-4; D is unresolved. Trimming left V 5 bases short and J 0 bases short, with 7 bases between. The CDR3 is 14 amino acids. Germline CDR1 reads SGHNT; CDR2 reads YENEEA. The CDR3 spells CASSPTATNEKLFF. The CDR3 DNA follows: TGTGCCAGCAGCCCCACAGCAACTAATGAAAAACTGTTTTTT.

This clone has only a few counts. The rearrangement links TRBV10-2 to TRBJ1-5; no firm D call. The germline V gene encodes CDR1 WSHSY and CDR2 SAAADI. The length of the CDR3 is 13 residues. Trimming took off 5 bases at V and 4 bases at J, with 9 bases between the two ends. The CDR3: CASSYGINQPQHF. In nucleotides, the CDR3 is TGCGCCAGCAGTTACGGTATTAATCAGCCCCAGCATTTT.

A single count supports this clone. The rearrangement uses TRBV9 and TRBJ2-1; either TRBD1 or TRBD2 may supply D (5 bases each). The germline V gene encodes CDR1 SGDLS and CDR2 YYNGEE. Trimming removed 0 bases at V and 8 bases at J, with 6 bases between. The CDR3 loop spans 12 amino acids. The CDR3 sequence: CASSVVGDEQFF. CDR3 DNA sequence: TGTGCCAGCAGCGTAGTGGGGGATGAGCAGTTCTTC. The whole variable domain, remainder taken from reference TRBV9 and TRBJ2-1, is DSGVTQTPKHLITATGQRVTLRCSPRSGDLSVYWYQQSLDQGLQFLIQYYNGEERAKGNILERFSAQQFPDLHSELNLSSLELGDSALYFCASSVVGDEQFFGPGTRLTVL.